This T cell receptor beta chain was captured by sequencing in a study of PD-1 blockade in classical Hodgkin lymphoma. Study summary: Nivolumab dosed at 3 mg/kg went to patients intravenously every 2 weeks.

Stated time point: cycle 4 day 1 (C4D1), after more than 5 weeks of nivolumab. Every one of the patients relapsed after autologous stem cell transplantation (brentuximab vedotin exposure was variable). Here immunoSEQ multiplex PCR was the method, and the copy in TCRdb shows in-frame clones only, minus some. The sample has about 110,000 clones, approximately 89% seen once. This clone came up a few times. What it binds is unknown. Study-wide results and limits: The baseline diversity of complete responders showed similarity to that of newly diagnosed patients. A significant rise in TCR diversity by C4D1 was seen for CD4+ but not CD8+ cells.

Germline CDR1 reads MNHNS; CDR2 reads SASEGT. The CDR3 is 15 residues long. V lost 7 bases to trimming and J lost 6 bases; unmatched junction nucleotides: 13. The chain is built from TRBV6-1 and TRBJ2-7; 9 nucleotides align to TRBD2. The sequence came from a human donor with classical Hodgkin lymphoma. The sequencing used peripheral blood mononuclear cells (PBMCs), collected before the fourth cycle of nivolumab. In DNA form, the CDR3 reads TGTGCCAGCAAGTCGCGAGCGGGAGGCATTCTCGAGCAGTACTTC. It specifies CASKSRAGGILEQYF.